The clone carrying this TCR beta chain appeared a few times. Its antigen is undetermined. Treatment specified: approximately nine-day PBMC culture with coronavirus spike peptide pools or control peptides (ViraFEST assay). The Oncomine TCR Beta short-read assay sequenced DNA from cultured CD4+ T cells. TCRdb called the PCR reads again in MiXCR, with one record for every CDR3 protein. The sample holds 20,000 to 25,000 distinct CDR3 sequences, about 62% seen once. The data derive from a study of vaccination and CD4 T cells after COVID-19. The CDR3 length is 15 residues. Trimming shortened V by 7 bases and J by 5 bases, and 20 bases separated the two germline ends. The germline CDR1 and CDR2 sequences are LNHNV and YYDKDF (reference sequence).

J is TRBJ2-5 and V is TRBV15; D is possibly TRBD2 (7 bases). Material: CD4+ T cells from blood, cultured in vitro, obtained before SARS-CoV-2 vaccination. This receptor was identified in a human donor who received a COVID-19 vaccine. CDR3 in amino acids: CATTASGGRGETQYF. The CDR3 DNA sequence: TGTGCCACCACCGCGTCGGGGGGCCGAGGGGAGACCCAGTACTTC.